Listed below are T cell receptor beta chains from one sample, sequenced in a study of control samples from healthy donors and cancer patients. Produced via immunoSEQ multiplex PCR; TCRdb's table is partial and in-frame only. This repertoire shows around 180,000 clones, 75% to 95% found once; its top ten account for about 2%. Sequenced input: blood. These receptors all stem from a woman aged 40 to 55 in good health. Both conserved end residues are part of each CDR3. The D gene is left open where the match is weak. Where a row states a size, it is once, few, many or the class of an expanded clone; other rows omit it.

NA	NA	TRBV10-3	TRBJ1-2	13	TGTGCCATCAGTGAGAAAATTAACTATGGCTACACCTTC	CAISEKINYGYTF
NA	NA	TRBV19	TRBJ1-3	15	TGTGCCAGTAGTCCCGTCTTACACTCTGGAAACACCATATATTTT	CASSPVLHSGNTIYF
NA	NA	TRBV4-1	TRBJ2-3	14	TGCGCCAGCAGCCCGTGGACAACCACAGATACGCAGTATTTT	CASSPWTTTDTQYF
NA	NA	TRBV27	TRBJ1-6	14	TGTGCCAGCAGTTTCCACAGGGTGAATTCACCCCTCCACTTT	CASSFHRVNSPLHF
NA	NA	TRBV5-1	TRBJ1-1	14	TGCGCCAGCAGCCGGGGACGGATTAACACTGAAGCTTTCTTT	CASSRGRINTEAFF
NA	NA	TRBV20-1	TRBJ2-5	13	TGCAGTGCTAGTAGAGGCACCCTAGAGACCCAGTACTTC	CSASRGTLETQYF
NA	NA	TRBV3-1/TRBV3-2	TRBJ1-1	12	TGTGCCAGCAGCCAAGTTTTCACTGAAGCTTTCTTT	CASSQVFTEAFF
TRBD2	NA	TRBV7-9	TRBJ2-5	16	TGTGCCAGCAGCTATGGGGGACTAGCGGCAAAAGAGACCCAGTACTTC	CASSYGGLAAKETQYF
NA	NA	TRBV5-1	TRBJ2-7	16	TGCGCCAGCAGCCACCAAATGGGGTTAGACTCCTACGAGCAGTACTTC	CASSHQMGLDSYEQYF
TRBD1	NA	TRBV7-9	TRBJ1-2	15	TGTGCCAGCAGCGACAACAGGGGGCGTCGATACGGCTACACCTTC	CASSDNRGRRYGYTF
TRBD2	NA	TRBV7-2	TRBJ2-7	14	TGTGCCAGCAACGTACAGGGACTAGCCTACGAGCAGTACTTC	CASNVQGLAYEQYF
NA	NA	TRBV19	TRBJ1-1	12	TGTGCCAGTAGTGTTGGGGGCACTGAAGCTTTCTTT	CASSVGGTEAFF
NA	NA	TRBV11-3	TRBJ2-1	16	TGTGCCAGCAGCCCCGGAACTAGCCCCTCCTACAATGAGCAGTTCTTC	CASSPGTSPSYNEQFF
TRBD2	NA	TRBV15	TRBJ2-5	16	TGTGCCACCAGCAGAGGGGATAGCGGGGGGCAGGAGACCCAGTACTTC	CATSRGDSGGQETQYF
NA	NA	TRBV13	TRBJ2-6	13	TGTGCCAGCAGCCGTGCTGGGGCCAACGTCCTGACTTTC	CASSRAGANVLTF
NA	NA	TRBV5-1	TRBJ2-2	16	TGCGCCAGCAGCCCGGGGAAGGGGATGAACACCGGGGAGCTGTTTTTT	CASSPGKGMNTGELFF
NA	NA	TRBV27	TRBJ1-2	15	TGTGCCAGCAGTCCTGACCCCAGTATTAACTATGGCTACACCTTC	CASSPDPSINYGYTF
TRBD1	once	TRBV25-1	TRBJ1-2	12	TGTGCCAGCAGCGAGACAGGGAATGGCTACACCTTC	CASSETGNGYTF
NA	NA	TRBV10-3	TRBJ2-5	11	TGTGCCATCAACGACGGGGAGACCCAGTACTTC	CAINDGETQYF
TRBD1	NA	TRBV7-6	TRBJ2-7	15	TGTGCCAGCAGCTTAGGGGACAGGGCCCTAGGGGAGCAGTACTTC	CASSLGDRALGEQYF
NA	NA	TRBV7-3	TRBJ2-3	14	TGTGCCAGCAGCGTCGGGGACCGGCCCGATACGCAGTATTTT	CASSVGDRPDTQYF
NA	NA	TRBV19	TRBJ2-7	14	TGTGCCTCCCAAAAGGGGGGGGAAACCTACGAGCAGTACTTC	CASQKGGETYEQYF
TRBD1	NA	TRBV19	TRBJ2-3	15	TGTGCCAGTAGCCCGCAGACAGGGAGCACAGATACGCAGTATTTT	CASSPQTGSTDTQYF